These 18 T cell receptor beta chains share one sample of origin, sequenced in a study of early T cells in non-severe SARS-CoV-2 infection. One entry per CDR3 protein results from TCRdb running MiXCR on the 5' RACE reads. The sample contains approximately 28,000 distinct CDR3 sequences, 5.5% to 7.5% of which appear only once. The sample here was whole blood, taken at baseline. These receptors originate from an adult who was a healthcare worker with PCR-confirmed SARS-CoV-2 infection or an uninfected control (not recorded which).

This clonotype was counted ten times or more. The rearrangement links TRBV6-1 to TRBJ2-1, with D maybe TRBD2 (5 bases). The CDR3 extends over 13 amino acids. Germline V gene sequence: CDR1 MNHNS, CDR2 SASEGT. The V and J ends lost 6 bases and 10 bases respectively, with 16 bases between them. As DNA, the CDR3 is TGTGCCAGCAGACCCATGGCTACGGGGGAGCAGTTCTTC. Translated, it gives CASRPMATGEQFF.

This clonotype was seen ten or more times. The chain carries TRBV7-3 and TRBJ2-1; D call uncertain. This CDR3 spans 13 amino acids. In germline, CDR1 is SGHTA, CDR2 FQGTGA. Deletions cut 1 base from V and 10 bases from J, with 11 bases between. The CDR3 region is CASSLRSWEEQFF. CDR3 bases: TGTGCCAGCAGCTTAAGGTCGTGGGAAGAGCAGTTCTTC.

The chain joins TRBV7-6 to TRBJ2-3; 7 positions match TRBD2. There are 18 residues in the CDR3. The germline gives CDR1 SGHVS, CDR2 FNYEAQ. Trimming cost V 1 base and J 2 bases; bases outside gene matches: 12. CDR3 protein: CASSLVGGWGDYTDTQYF. CDR3 coding DNA: TGTGCCAGCAGCTTAGTAGGCGGTTGGGGGGACTACACAGATACGCAGTATTTT.

This clonotype was counted at least ten times. V and J are TRBV20-1 and TRBJ2-1; D may be TRBD1 or TRBD2 (5 bases each). Germline assignment: CDR1 DFQATT and CDR2 SNEGSKA (reference sequence). The V end was cut by 3 bases, the J end by 8 bases, with 20 bases between. The CDR3 runs 15 residues. As DNA, the CDR3 is TGCAGTGCTAGGGGACCGGGACGATCATTTCATGAGCAGTTCTTC. Translated, it gives CSARGPGRSFHEQFF.

This rearrangement joins TRBV30 to TRBJ2-7; perhaps TRBD2 as D (5 bases). This CDR3 region has 15 residues. V gave up 4 bases and J gave up 0 bases, with 16 bases separating them. Germline V lookup: CDR1 GTSNPN, CDR2 SVGIG (reference sequence). This chain's CDR3 is CAWKAVQASSYEQYF. Written as DNA, the CDR3 is TGTGCCTGGAAAGCGGTGCAGGCGAGCTCCTACGAGCAGTACTTC. Filled out from reference TRBV30 and TRBJ2-7, the complete variable domain reads SQTIHQWPATLVQPVGSPLSLECTVEGTSNPNLYWYRQAAGRGLQLLFYSVGIGQISSEVPQNLSASRPQDRQFILSSKKLLLSDSGFYLCAWKAVQASSYEQYFGPGTRLTVT.

In its sample, this clonotype was seen many times. The rearrangement links TRBV6-2 or TRBV6-3 to TRBJ2-1; 13 bases are shared with TRBD2. The CDR3 loop spans 14 amino acids. V was clipped by 5 bases and J by 7 bases; unmatched bases: 2. CDR1 is MNHEY and CDR2 is SVGEGT in the germline V gene. CDR3 region: CASSRTSGSNEQFF. The CDR3 DNA is TGTGCCAGCAGTCGGACTAGCGGGAGTAATGAGCAGTTCTTC.

This clonotype appeared many times. The rearrangement links TRBV18 to TRBJ1-5, with unresolved D. Germline V gene data show CDR1 as KGHSH and CDR2 as LQKENI. The CDR3 spans 12 residues. V lost 0 bases and J lost 3, with 0 bases in between. This CDR3 is CASSPPNQPQHF. CDR3 in DNA: TGTGCCAGCTCACCACCCAATCAGCCCCAGCATTTT.

This clonotype was counted many times. The rearrangement uses TRBV29-1 and TRBJ2-1; TRBD2 is a possible D gene (5 bases). The CDR3 is made up of 12 amino acids. Deletions cut 7 bases from V and 8 bases from J, with 15 bases between. In germline, CDR1 is SQVTM, CDR2 ANQGSEA. CDR3 nucleotides: TGCAGCGCCCATCCCGGGGTGCATGAGCAGTTCTTC. Protein sequence: CSAHPGVHEQFF.

This clonotype was observed many times. The rearrangement joins TRBV3-1 to TRBJ1-3; no reliable D call. Germline assignment: CDR1 LGHDT and CDR2 YNNKEL (reference sequence). The length of the CDR3 is 15 residues. V shed 3 bases and J shed 4 bases, with 13 bases lying between them. CDR3 region: CASSQRNSPGNTIYF. The CDR3 DNA reads TGTGCCAGCAGCCAGAGGAATAGCCCGGGAAACACCATATATTTT.

This clonotype appeared many times. This chain uses TRBV5-1 with TRBJ2-7, with 10 bases fitting TRBD1. The V segment lost 3 bases and the J segment 5 bases; nucleotides outside the gene matches: 5. The CDR3 runs to 14 residues. Germline assignment: CDR1 SGHRS and CDR2 YFSETQ. CDR3 nucleotides: TGCGCCAGCAGCTGGACGGGACAGGGGAACGAGCAGTACTTC. It is translated as CASSWTGQGNEQYF. Using reference TRBV5-1 and TRBJ2-7 for the parts outside the CDR3, the full variable domain is KAGVTQTPRYLIKTRGQQVTLSCSPISGHRSVSWYQQTPGQGLQFLFEYFSETQRNKGNFPGRFSGRQFSNSRSEMNVSTLELGDSALYLCASSWTGQGNEQYFGPGTRLTVT.

This clonotype has at least ten counts. The CDR3 nucleotides read TGTGCCAGCAGTGGGGGGAAAAGAGGAGAGCAGTACTTC. Protein: CASSGGKRGEQYF. The chain links TRBV6-5 to TRBJ2-7; possibly TRBD2 for D (6 bases). V lost 5 bases, J lost 7 bases, and 15 bases lay in between. This CDR3 is 13 amino acids long. Per the germline V gene, CDR1 is MNHEY and CDR2 is SVGAGI.

This clonotype was observed at least ten times. The rearrangement joins TRBV27 to TRBJ1-1, with 8 bases that match TRBD1. The CDR3 spans 18 residues. The germline V gene encodes CDR1 MNHEY and CDR2 SMNVEV (reference sequence). The J segment lost 0 bases and the V segment lost 3 bases, leaving 12 bases of the junction unmatched. In nucleotides, the CDR3 is TGTGCCAGCAGTTTGACCCGTCCGGACAGGGCAATGAACACTGAAGCTTTCTTT. It yields the protein CASSLTRPDRAMNTEAFF.

Points on this clonotype: This may stem from a read error, because a much larger clone lies one nucleotide away. The rearrangement links TRBV5-1 to TRBJ2-2, with 11 bases that match TRBD2. From germline, CDR1 is SGHRS and CDR2 YFSETQ. CDR3 length: 17 residues. In DNA, the CDR3 is TGCACCAGCAGCCCCGTAGCGGGAGGGGCGAACACCGGGGAGCTGTTTTTT. It is translated as CTSSPVAGGANTGELFF.

This clonotype was found a few times. The chain is built from TRBV2 and TRBJ2-1, with no clear D. The CDR3 contains 14 residues. Trimming cost V 7 bases and J 4 bases, with 14 bases left between them. Looked up from germline, CDR1 is SNHLY and CDR2 is FYNNEI. The CDR3 loop reads CASTSGRKYNEQFF. The CDR3 DNA reads as TGTGCCAGCACGTCCGGACGGAAATACAATGAGCAGTTCTTC.

This clonotype was observed at least ten times. This sequence joins TRBV20-1 and TRBJ2-7, with TRBD2 matching over 9 bases. The germline V gene has CDR1 DFQATT and CDR2 SNEGSKA (reference sequence). The trim removed 3 bases at V and 5 bases at J, leaving 2 bases unmatched. The CDR3 length is 12 residues. The CDR3 protein is CSASIAGDEQYF. CDR3 in DNA: TGCAGTGCTAGTATAGCGGGGGACGAGCAGTACTTC.

Only one count was recorded for this clonotype. The CDR3 is CSAKSGLALSKNIQYF. DNA of the CDR3: TGCAGTGCAAAATCCGGACTAGCCTTATCCAAAAACATTCAGTACTTC. The rearrangement uses TRBV20-1 and TRBJ2-4; 8 nucleotides align to TRBD2. Germline CDR1 and CDR2: DFQATT and SNEGSKA (reference sequence). The length of the CDR3 is 16 residues. V shed 6 bases, J shed 2 bases, and the junction held 12 bases outside the gene matches.

This clonotype was counted ten times or more. The CDR3 coding sequence is TGTGCCAGCAGTAGTCAGGGGGGGACCACTGAAGCTTTCTTT. Its translation: CASSSQGGTTEAFF. The rearrangement links TRBV2 to TRBJ1-1, with TRBD1 identical over 7 bases. The V and J ends lost 5 bases and 4 bases, in that order; junction bases with no gene match: 7. This CDR3 has 14 residues. Per the germline V gene, CDR1 is SNHLY and CDR2 is FYNNEI.

The CDR3 loop is CASRPGLANGELFF. CDR3 bases: TGTGCCAGCAGACCGGGACTAGCGAACGGGGAGCTGTTTTTT. The chain employs TRBV6-1 and TRBJ2-2, with 10 bases that match TRBD2. The V segment lost 6 bases and the J segment 7 bases; nucleotides outside the gene matches: 5. CDR1 and CDR2 from the germline V gene are MNHNS and SASEGT. The CDR3 runs to 14 residues.